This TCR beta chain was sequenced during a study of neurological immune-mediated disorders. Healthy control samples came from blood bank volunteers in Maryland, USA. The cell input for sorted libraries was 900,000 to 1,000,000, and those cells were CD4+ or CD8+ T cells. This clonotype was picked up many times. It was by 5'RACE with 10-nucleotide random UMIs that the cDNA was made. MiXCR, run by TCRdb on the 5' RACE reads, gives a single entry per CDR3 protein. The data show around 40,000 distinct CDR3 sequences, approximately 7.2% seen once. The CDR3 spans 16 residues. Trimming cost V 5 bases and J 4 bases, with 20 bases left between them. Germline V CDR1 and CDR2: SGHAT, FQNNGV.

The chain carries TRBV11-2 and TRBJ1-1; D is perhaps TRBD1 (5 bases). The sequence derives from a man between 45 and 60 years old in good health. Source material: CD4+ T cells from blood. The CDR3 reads CASSLQTAGWGTEAFF. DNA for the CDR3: TGTGCCAGCAGCCTTCAGACAGCGGGTTGGGGCACTGAAGCTTTCTTT.